This T cell receptor (beta chain) was recovered during a study of shared clonotypes between healthy human individuals. Study-level results: Larger estimated richness was generally seen in naive subsets than in memory subsets.

Sequenced by immunoSEQ multiplex PCR; TCRdb stores in-frame clones only, minus some. The table lists approximately 980,000 clones, 76% of them singletons. All of the donors resided in Nashville, Tennessee, and each was a Caucasian adult. Remarks on this clone: Its antigen remains unidentified.

Sequencing was carried out using memory CD4+ T cells sorted from blood. Subset indicated: CD45RA-negative fraction. This TCR was sampled from a man aged 18 to 30 in good health.

The CDR3 DNA sequence: TGTGCCAGCAGCGAATACAGGGTGAATAGCAATCAGCCCCAGCATTTT. Protein: CASSEYRVNSNQPQHF. The chain is built from TRBV5-6 and TRBJ1-5; possibly TRBD1 for D (6 bases). This CDR3 region has 16 residues. Germline V lookup: CDR1 SGHDT, CDR2 YYEEEE. Trimming removed 4 bases from V and 0 bases from J, with 14 bases in between.